This T cell receptor beta chain comes out of a study of T cell responses to AZD1222 COVID-19 vaccine. Study-level findings and limits: Females made up more of the donors, who were largely white British, and clonal diversity may have come out too low.

Here immunoSEQ multiplex PCR was the method, and the copy in TCRdb shows in-frame clones only, minus some. Of 150,000 to 200,000 clones listed, roughly 89% were seen once; the top ten hold approximately 1.8%. Germline loops: CDR1 MGHDK, CDR2 SYGVNS. Trimming at V came to 3 bases and at J to 7 bases, leaving 0 bases not matched to a gene. CDR3 length equals 15 residues. As for this clone: Its antigen is not identified.

This TCR came from an adult in good health. This sample comprised peripheral blood, obtained on day 0 of AZD1222 vaccination. This rearrangement joins TRBV25-1 to TRBJ2-1, with TRBD2 matching over 16 bases. The CDR3 protein is CASSEGLAGGNEQFF. CDR3 DNA sequence: TGTGCCAGCAGTGAGGGACTAGCGGGAGGGAATGAGCAGTTCTTC.